These 9 T cell receptor beta chains were all obtained from the same sample, sequenced in a study of blood T cell repertoires in COVID-19. Method: immunoSEQ multiplex PCR; TCRdb's copy keeps in-frame clones and lacks some. Of roughly 200,000 clones listed, 70% to 90% are singletons. The sequenced sample was PBMCs or T cells enriched from blood (not recorded which). The receptors here all came from a woman aged 40 to 50 with acute COVID-19.

This chain joins TRBV7-2 and TRBJ2-3; 9 nucleotides agree with TRBD2. With 0 bases clipped from V and 7 bases from J, the junction kept 8 bases outside the gene matches. Per the germline V gene, CDR1 is SGHTA and CDR2 is FQGNSA. This CDR3 contains 16 residues. The CDR3 bases are TGTGCCAGCAGCTTAGCGATCGGACTAGCGTCAAATACGCAGTATTTT. Its translation is CASSLAIGLASNTQYF.

The rearrangement links TRBV6-2 or TRBV6-3 to TRBJ2-1; 7 bases align to TRBD2. Germline V CDR1 and CDR2: MNHEY, SVGEGT. The CDR3 covers 14 residues. V gave up 5 bases and J gave up 8 bases; unmatched junction bases: 9. Here the CDR3 reads CASSHTSEGHEQFF. In DNA, the CDR3 is TGTGCCAGCAGTCACACTAGCGAAGGTCATGAGCAGTTCTTC.

DNA for the CDR3: TGTGCCAGCAGTCTTAGACAGGGATGGGACTACACCTTC. Its protein product is CASSLRQGWDYTF. The chain employs TRBV28 and TRBJ1-2; TRBD1 agrees at 7 bases. With V trimmed by 5 bases and J by 10 bases, 10 bases remained unmatched. The CDR3 covers 13 residues. Germline V lookup: CDR1 MDHEN, CDR2 SYDVKM.

The chain employs TRBV25-1 and TRBJ1-1; D is perhaps TRBD1 (5 bases). The germline CDR1 and CDR2 sequences are MGHDK and SYGVNS. Trimming stripped 5 bases from V and 4 bases from J, with 11 bases between. The CDR3 extends over 13 amino acids. CDR3 sequence reads: CASSLPGGTEAFF. CDR3 in DNA: TGTGCCAGCAGTCTTCCGGGGGGCACTGAAGCTTTCTTT. Based on the CDR3 plus reference TRBV25-1 and TRBJ1-1, the full variable domain is EADIYQTPRYLVIGTGKKITLECSQTMGHDKMYWYQQDPGMELHLIHYSYGVNSTEKGDLSSESTVSRIRTEHFPLTLESARPSHTSQYLCASSLPGGTEAFFGQGTRLTVV.

The chain carries TRBV15 and TRBJ2-3; tentative D call: TRBD1 (6 bases). There are 17 residues in the CDR3. Trimming cost V 1 base and J 4 bases, with 18 bases left between them. CDR1 is LNHNV, CDR2 YYDKDF, per germline (reference sequence). In DNA form, the CDR3 reads TGTGCCACCAGCAGAGTCGGGACAAGATCCGGACCAGATACGCAGTATTTT. Its translation is CATSRVGTRSGPDTQYF.

This clone was seen just once. The rearrangement uses TRBV11-2 and TRBJ2-7, with 12 positions matching TRBD2. From germline, CDR1 is SGHAT and CDR2 FQNNGV. The junction had 6 bases not matched to a gene; V was cut back by 3 bases and J by 6 bases. The CDR3 covers 15 residues. This CDR3 reads CASSFPSGRAGEQYF. The CDR3, as DNA: TGTGCCAGCAGCTTCCCTAGCGGGAGGGCTGGCGAGCAGTACTTC.

The chain has TRBV14 and TRBJ1-1; D unresolved. Germline CDR1 reads SGHDN; CDR2 reads FVKESK. The germline V and J ends were trimmed by 1 base and 1 base, with 13 bases remaining between them. This CDR3 is 16 amino acids long. This CDR3 reads CASSQVVVSSNTEAFF. DNA of the CDR3: TGTGCCAGCAGCCAAGTTGTGGTCAGTTCGAACACTGAAGCTTTCTTT.

The J gene is TRBJ2-1, the V gene TRBV28; 11 bases align to TRBD2. CDR1 is MDHEN and CDR2 is SYDVKM in the germline V gene. There are 17 residues in the CDR3. The V and J ends lost 2 bases and 3 bases, in that order; junction bases with no gene match: 6. Written as DNA, the CDR3 is TGTGCCAGCAGTTTAGGAATAGCGGGAGGGCACTACAATGAGCAGTTCTTC. Translated: CASSLGIAGGHYNEQFF.

V is TRBV7-8 and J is TRBJ1-3; no clear D. Germline lookup yields CDR1 SGHVS and CDR2 FQNEAQ. V shed 2 bases and J shed 4 bases, with 3 bases lying between them. The CDR3 sequence is 12 residues long. The CDR3 here is CASSLSGNTIYF. The CDR3 DNA reads TGTGCCAGCAGCTTATCAGGAAACACCATATATTTT. Supplemented by reference TRBV7-8 and TRBJ1-3, the full variable domain reads GAGVSQSPRYKVAKRGQDVALRCDPISGHVSLFWYQQALGQGPEFLTYFQNEAQLDKSGLPSDRFFAERPEGSVSTLKIQRTQQEDSAVYLCASSLSGNTIYFGEGSWLTVV.